The 31 T cell receptor beta chains below all came from one sample that was sequenced in a study of blood T cell repertoires in COVID-19. This table comes from immunoSEQ multiplex PCR, and its TCRdb copy is limited to in-frame clones, with some not included. The table has over 200,000 clones, more than 85% seen once. Sample: peripheral blood. The source of these receptors is a middle-aged man with active or convalescent COVID-19.

The V and J genes are TRBV19 and TRBJ1-3, with TRBD1 as a possible D gene (6 bases). CDR1 and CDR2 (germline): LNHDA, SQIVND (reference sequence). CDR3 length: 14 residues. The germline V and J ends were trimmed by 9 bases and 4 bases, with 16 bases remaining between them. The CDR3: CASGQYPSGNTIYF. The CDR3, as DNA: TGTGCCAGCGGACAGTACCCCTCGGGAAACACCATATATTTT.

The genes are TRBV7-8 and TRBJ1-2, with 8 bases that match TRBD1. The CDR3 loop spans 15 amino acids. The V segment lost 3 bases and the J segment 4 bases; nucleotides outside the gene matches: 7. The germline gives CDR1 SGHVS, CDR2 FQNEAQ. CDR3 residues: CASSFRTGWSYGYTF. DNA of the CDR3: TGTGCCAGCAGCTTTAGGACAGGGTGGAGCTATGGCTACACCTTC. Combining the CDR3 with reference TRBV7-8 and TRBJ1-2 gives the whole variable domain GAGVSQSPRYKVAKRGQDVALRCDPISGHVSLFWYQQALGQGPEFLTYFQNEAQLDKSGLPSDRFFAERPEGSVSTLKIQRTQQEDSAVYLCASSFRTGWSYGYTFGSGTRLTVV.

This chain links TRBV28 with TRBJ1-2; the D is unclear. The germline gives CDR1 MDHEN, CDR2 SYDVKM. The CDR3 loop spans 12 amino acids. V was cut by 3 bases and J by 8 bases, with 10 bases left in between. The DNA for the CDR3 is TGTGCCAGCAGTTTCGGTGTTCGCGGCTACACCTTC. Its protein product is CASSFGVRGYTF.

The rearrangement joins TRBV5-1 to TRBJ2-7, with 10 bases lining up with TRBD2. V trimming: 0 bases; J trimming: 6 bases; junction bases outside the gene matches: 6. Germline CDR1 and CDR2: SGHRS and YFSETQ. The CDR3 extends over 15 amino acids. This CDR3 reads CASSLDSGRASEQYF. CDR3 sequence (DNA): TGCGCCAGCAGCTTGGACAGCGGGAGGGCTTCCGAGCAGTACTTC.

V is TRBV9 and J is TRBJ1-2, with 8 nucleotides matching TRBD1. The germline V gene encodes CDR1 SGDLS and CDR2 YYNGEE. Germline trimming cut 3 bases from V and 5 bases from J; bases unmatched to any gene: 6. The CDR3 loop spans 14 amino acids. The CDR3 sequence: CASSGTGGWYGYTF. The CDR3 nucleotides read TGTGCCAGCAGCGGTACAGGGGGTTGGTATGGCTACACCTTC.

This clone was counted once. This chain links TRBV6-5 with TRBJ1-2, with D perhaps matching TRBD1 (6 bases). The V gene's germline CDR1 is MNHEY and CDR2 SVGAGI. With 2 bases removed from V and 5 bases from J, the gap between germline ends came to 12 bases. The CDR3 is made up of 14 amino acids. CDR3 sequence: CASSYRAGEYGYTF. CDR3 sequence (DNA): TGTGCCAGCAGTTACCGCGCAGGGGAATATGGCTACACCTTC.

The rearrangement joins TRBV28 to TRBJ2-7; 9 bases align to TRBD1. Germline V CDR1 and CDR2: MDHEN, SYDVKM. The length of the CDR3 is 16 residues. V gave up 0 bases and J gave up 1 base; unmatched junction bases: 4. CDR3 amino acids: CASSLWGQGLSYEQYF. The CDR3 coding sequence is TGTGCCAGCAGTTTATGGGGACAGGGTCTATCCTACGAGCAGTACTTC.

The chain joins TRBV5-1 to TRBJ1-5; D is ambiguous. The CDR3 is 15 amino acids. The V gene lost 0 bases and the J gene lost 4 bases, with 11 bases spanning the gap. Germline V lookup: CDR1 SGHRS, CDR2 YFSETQ. CDR3 protein: CASSLGGTSNQPQHF. DNA for the CDR3: TGCGCCAGCAGCTTGGGAGGTACTAGTAATCAGCCCCAGCATTTT.

This rearrangement joins TRBV5-6 to TRBJ1-4; possibly TRBD1 for D (5 bases). V shed 0 bases and J shed 3 bases, with 9 bases lying between them. This CDR3 has 15 residues. In germline, CDR1 is SGHDT, CDR2 YYEEEE. The CDR3 protein is CASSLGPGANEKLFF. CDR3 DNA: TGTGCCAGCAGCTTGGGGCCGGGGGCTAATGAAAAACTGTTTTTT.

The chain carries TRBV4-1 and TRBJ1-1; 9 bases are a match to TRBD1. The germline gives CDR1 MGHRA, CDR2 YSYEKL. Trimming took 6 bases from V and 3 from J; bases not matched to a gene: 5. CDR3 length: 14 residues. This CDR3 reads CASRPTGGHTEAFF. The CDR3, as DNA: TGCGCCAGCAGACCTACAGGGGGCCACACTGAAGCTTTCTTT.

This rearrangement joins TRBV5-1 to TRBJ2-1; 11 bases line up with TRBD2. This CDR3 is 15 amino acids long. The V segment lost 5 bases and the J segment 0 bases; nucleotides outside the gene matches: 1. Per the germline V gene, CDR1 is SGHRS and CDR2 is YFSETQ. The CDR3 DNA sequence: TGCGCCAGCAGGCTAGCGGGGGGCTCCTACAATGAGCAGTTCTTC. Translation gives CASRLAGGSYNEQFF.

V gene TRBV9 combines with J gene TRBJ2-2, with 8 bases matching TRBD1. Germline V gives CDR1 SGDLS, CDR2 YYNGEE. V trimming: 0 bases; J trimming: 14 bases; junction bases outside the gene matches: 6. The CDR3 is 13 residues long. The DNA for the CDR3 is TGTGCCAGCAGCGTAGTTCGGACAGGGCAACTGTTTTTT. It yields the protein CASSVVRTGQLFF.

The V call is TRBV2, the J call TRBJ1-2; 7 bases are a match to TRBD1. Germline lookup yields CDR1 SNHLY and CDR2 FYNNEI. This CDR3 is 15 amino acids long. Trimming at V came to 5 bases and at J to 7 bases, leaving 13 bases not matched to a gene. CDR3 in amino acids: CASSRATDRVGGYTF. For the CDR3, the DNA is TGTGCCAGCAGTAGAGCAACCGACAGGGTCGGTGGCTACACCTTC.

The chain joins TRBV27 to TRBJ1-2, with D tentatively TRBD1 (5 bases). In germline, CDR1 is MNHEY, CDR2 SMNVEV (reference sequence). The CDR3 runs 13 residues. V was shortened by 5 bases and J by 0 bases, with 7 bases between the two germline ends. The CDR3 loop reads CASSPGANYGYTF. The CDR3 DNA reads TGTGCCAGCAGTCCGGGGGCTAACTATGGCTACACCTTC.

V is TRBV7-9 and J is TRBJ1-2; the D is unclear. The germline CDR1 and CDR2 sequences are SEHNR and FQNEAQ (reference sequence). This CDR3 spans 13 amino acids. V lost 7 bases, J lost 2 bases, and 11 bases lay in between. CDR3 sequence (DNA): TGTGCCAGCAACTCACCCGAGAACTATGGCTACACCTTC. Its translation is CASNSPENYGYTF.

This sequence joins TRBV11-2 and TRBJ2-2; weak D call: TRBD2 (5 bases). Trimming took 5 bases from V and 5 from J, leaving 15 bases between them. Germline V gene sequence: CDR1 SGHAT, CDR2 FQNNGV. The CDR3 runs to 15 residues. In nucleotides, the CDR3 is TGTGCCAGCAGCCTCGGGTGGGAGTGGACCGGGGAGCTGTTTTTT. Its protein product is CASSLGWEWTGELFF.

The rearrangement joins TRBV7-9 to TRBJ2-7; 9 bases map to TRBD2. Trimming took 3 bases from V and 2 from J; bases not matched to a gene: 5. Germline CDR1 is SEHNR and CDR2 is FQNEAQ (reference sequence). CDR3 length: 15 amino acids. The DNA of the CDR3 is TGTGCCAGCAGCTTTAGTCTAGCGGGAACCTACGAGCAGTACTTC. Translated, it gives CASSFSLAGTYEQYF.

This clone came up once. The chain combines TRBV4-1 with TRBJ2-3; 11 bases align to TRBD2. J was trimmed by 2 bases and V by 0 bases; bases with no gene match: 7. Per germline, CDR1 MGHRA and CDR2 YSYEKL. This CDR3 spans 18 amino acids. CDR3 sequence (DNA): TGCGCCAGCAGCCAAGATGGGCTAGCGGGGGGCAACACAGATACGCAGTATTTT. This gives the protein CASSQDGLAGGNTDTQYF.

The V and J genes are TRBV12-5 and TRBJ2-2, with D uncertain. The CDR3 loop spans 12 amino acids. Deletions cut 6 bases from V and 4 bases from J, with 6 bases between. The germline V gene encodes CDR1 LGHNT and CDR2 FRNRAP. The CDR3 DNA is TGTGCTAGTGGGGCAGGCACCGGGGAGCTGTTTTTT. Translation: CASGAGTGELFF.

This chain joins TRBV3-1 (or the pseudogene TRBV3-2) and TRBJ1-5; D gene uncertain. With 4 bases removed from V and 4 bases from J, the gap between germline ends came to 14 bases. Per the germline V gene, CDR1 is LGHDT and CDR2 is YNNKEL (reference sequence). The CDR3 is made up of 15 amino acids. The CDR3 sequence is CASSRSSGKNQPQHF. Written as DNA, the CDR3 is TGTGCCAGCAGCCGGAGTTCCGGGAAGAATCAGCCCCAGCATTTT.

This chain uses TRBV19 with TRBJ1-6; D ambiguous. Trimming shortened V by 7 bases and J by 3 bases, and 10 bases separated the two germline ends. Looked up from germline, CDR1 is LNHDA and CDR2 is SQIVND (reference sequence). This CDR3 spans 14 amino acids. Here the CDR3 DNA reads TGTGCCAGTACCCGGTTGGTCTATAATTCACCCCTCCACTTT. Translating gives CASTRLVYNSPLHF.

The CDR3 loop reads CASRPQGNSYEQYF. CDR3 sequence (DNA): TGTGCCAGTAGGCCACAGGGGAACTCCTACGAGCAGTACTTC. This rearrangement joins TRBV19 to TRBJ2-7, with 7 bases aligning to TRBD1. Germline assignment: CDR1 LNHDA and CDR2 SQIVND (reference sequence). Losses at the gene ends were 6 bases for V and 0 bases for J; bases not matched to a gene: 5. CDR3 length: 14 amino acids.

CDR3 DNA: TGTGCCAGCAGCTTAATCTCCACAGATACGCAGTATTTT. Encoded protein: CASSLISTDTQYF. The chain couples TRBV28 to TRBJ2-3; no clear D gene. CDR3 length equals 13 residues. Germline V gene data show CDR1 as MDHEN and CDR2 as SYDVKM. Trimming took 6 bases from V and 2 from J, leaving 9 bases between them.

This clone came up once. The rearrangement links TRBV19 to TRBJ2-7, with a tentative D call TRBD2 (7 bases). This CDR3 has 16 amino acids. Germline lookup yields CDR1 LNHDA and CDR2 SQIVND (reference sequence). V lost 0 bases to trimming and J lost 7 bases, with 19 bases between them. CDR3 protein: CASSIDLRGAYVEQYF. CDR3 nucleotides: TGTGCCAGTAGTATAGATCTACGGGGGGCCTACGTGGAGCAGTACTTC. The whole variable domain, remainder taken from reference TRBV19 and TRBJ2-7, is DGGITQSPKYLFRKEGQNVTLSCEQNLNHDAMYWYRQDPGQGLRLIYYSQIVNDFQKGDIAEGYSVSREKKESFPLTVTSAQKNPTAFYLCASSIDLRGAYVEQYFGPGTRLTVT.

The chain is built from TRBV5-1 and TRBJ2-5; TRBD2 aligns across 8 bases. Germline V gene sequence: CDR1 SGHRS, CDR2 YFSETQ. Trimming at V came to 7 bases and at J to 5 bases, leaving 4 bases not matched to a gene. CDR3 length: 12 amino acids. CDR3 loop: CASGGLDETQYF. CDR3 DNA sequence: TGCGCCAGCGGGGGACTAGACGAGACCCAGTACTTC.

V and J are TRBV7-2 and TRBJ1-5; the D is unclear. The germline V gene has CDR1 SGHTA and CDR2 FQGNSA. The CDR3 has 15 amino acids. Trimming took 1 base from V and 6 from J, leaving 13 bases between them. This CDR3 reads CASSLEKPRFQPQHF. The CDR3 DNA reads as TGTGCCAGCAGCTTAGAGAAACCCAGGTTTCAGCCCCAGCATTTT.

Turning to this clone: In this CDR3 the conserved last residue, phenylalanine or tryptophan, is missing, so a read error is likely. No DNA is shown, since the ends of the CDR3 on it are uncertain; the CDR3 is the one TCRdb lists. This chain joins TRBV4-1 and TRBJ2-7; TRBD2, the table's D call, lacks a check against the DNA. Germline values: CDR1 MGHRA, CDR2 YSYEKL. The CDR3 adds up to 15 amino acids, both ends counted. This chain's CDR3 is CASSQVPGGGFRILL.

The J gene is TRBJ1-1, the V gene TRBV28; D is unresolved. The CDR3 is 13 residues long. The V and J ends lost 3 bases and 1 base respectively, with 6 bases between them. Per the germline V gene, CDR1 is MDHEN and CDR2 is SYDVKM. The CDR3 region is CASSFIGNTEAFF. The CDR3 nucleotides are TGTGCCAGCAGTTTCATCGGGAACACTGAAGCTTTCTTT.

This chain links TRBV4-1 with TRBJ1-1; D unclear. Germline CDR1 reads MGHRA; CDR2 reads YSYEKL. Trimming pared 1 base from V and 12 bases from J, leaving 12 bases between. This CDR3 has 12 residues. CDR3 bases: TGCGCCAGCAGCCAAGGTGCGGGGTCTACTTTCTTT. This sequence encodes CASSQGAGSTFF.

The chain couples TRBV12-3 or TRBV12-4 to TRBJ1-5; 10 nucleotides align to TRBD1. Trimming took 5 bases from V and 12 from J; bases not matched to a gene: 7. The CDR3 consists of 13 residues. In DNA, the CDR3 is TGTGCCAGCAGTCCAGGTCGGACAGGGGGCCAGCATTTT. This encodes CASSPGRTGGQHF.

J is TRBJ2-3 and V is TRBV3-1 (or the pseudogene TRBV3-2); maybe TRBD2 (7 bases). From germline, CDR1 is LGHDT and CDR2 YNNKEL (reference sequence). The CDR3 spans 14 residues. Trimming stripped 0 bases from V and 6 bases from J, with 10 bases between. DNA for the CDR3: TGTGCCAGCAGCCAAGACGGGGGGCGGGATACGCAGTATTTT. This encodes CASSQDGGRDTQYF.